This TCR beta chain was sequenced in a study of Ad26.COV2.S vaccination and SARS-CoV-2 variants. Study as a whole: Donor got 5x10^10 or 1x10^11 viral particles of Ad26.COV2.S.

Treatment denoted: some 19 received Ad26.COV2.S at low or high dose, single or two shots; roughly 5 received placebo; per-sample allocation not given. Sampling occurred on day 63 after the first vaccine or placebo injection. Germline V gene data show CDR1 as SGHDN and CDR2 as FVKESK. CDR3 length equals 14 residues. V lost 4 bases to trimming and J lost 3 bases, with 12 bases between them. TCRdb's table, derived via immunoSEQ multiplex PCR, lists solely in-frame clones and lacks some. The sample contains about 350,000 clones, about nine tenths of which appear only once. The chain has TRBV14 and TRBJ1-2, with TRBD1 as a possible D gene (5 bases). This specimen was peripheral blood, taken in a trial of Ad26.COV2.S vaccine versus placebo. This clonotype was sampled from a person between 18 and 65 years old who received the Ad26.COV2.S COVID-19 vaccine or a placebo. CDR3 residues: CASSRSAGDYGYTF. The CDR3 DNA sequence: TGTGCCAGCAGCCGCTCGGCGGGGGACTATGGCTACACCTTC.